This T cell receptor (beta chain) was obtained from a study of CD8 T cells in ankylosing spondylitis (dated by TCRdb to the late 2010s). Regarding the complete study: The study set out to find disease-linked TCR variants by profiling T cell receptor beta repertoires in ankylosing spondylitis patients and healthy donors. The full study cohort was made up of roughly 25 ankylosing spondylitis patients and roughly 98 healthy donors. Peripheral blood was sampled, and synovial fluid was also collected from ankylosing spondylitis patients. Study-wide findings and limitations: Blood from ankylosing spondylitis patients appeared to be characterized by a TCR beta motif made up of fewer than ten highly homologous amino acid variants. The disease-linked clones were reported to be significantly enriched in matched synovial fluid samples from ankylosing spondylitis patients. The disease-linked clones showed a CD8+ phenotype and occurred at relatively low frequencies in peripheral blood. Some motif variants were previously reported in synovial fluid and blood of reactive arthritis patients, suggesting common disease-initiation mechanisms.

In regard to this clonotype: What antigen it recognizes has not been identified. Base-call qualities are not available, and no considerably larger clone is one nucleotide away.

The CDR3 runs 14 residues from the cysteine to the phenylalanine. Solely the CDR3 DNA is kept, with 42 bases framed from the first base. V is pared back by 8 bases and J by 1 base, with 14 bases lying between the germline termini. The germline V gene encodes CDR1 MNHEY and CDR2 SMNVEV (reference sequence). Sequencer: Illumina HiSeq 2500. Quantitative 5'-RACE with molecular barcodes was the method used to prepare the TCR beta libraries. The original pipeline was this. A new computational method, built on a probabilistic model of VDJ rearrangement, was used to identify disease-linked TCR variants. TCRdb applied fastp at Q25 and MiXCR to the public reads, then kept only in-frame beta chains. Each entry is one CDR3 protein sequence, shown with its most common DNA and genes. V and J calls and clone size were set by TCRdb, not the authors. This sample comprises 800,000 to 900,000 distinct CDR3 sequences, roughly 12% of them detected only once. Jointly, the top ten make up approximately 0.5% of the sample.

Sequenced: blood, either unsorted or a sorted T cell fraction (not recorded which). The sequence derives from a male donor with ankylosing spondylitis. This chain joins TRBV27 to TRBJ1-1; the D gene cannot be named for sure. DNA sequence: TGTGCCAGCTCCCCCCTATCGGGGAACACTGAAGCTTTCTTT. Its protein product is CASSPLSGNTEAFF.